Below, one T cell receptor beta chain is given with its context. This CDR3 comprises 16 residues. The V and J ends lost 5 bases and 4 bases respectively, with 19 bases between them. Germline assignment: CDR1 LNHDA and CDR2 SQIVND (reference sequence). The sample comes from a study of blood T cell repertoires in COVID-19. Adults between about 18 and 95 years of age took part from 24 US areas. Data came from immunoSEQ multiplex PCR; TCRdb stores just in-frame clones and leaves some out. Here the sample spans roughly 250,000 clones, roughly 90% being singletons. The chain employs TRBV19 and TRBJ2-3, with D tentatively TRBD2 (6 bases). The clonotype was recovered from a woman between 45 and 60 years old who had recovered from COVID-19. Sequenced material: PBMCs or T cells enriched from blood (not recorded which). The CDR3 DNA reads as TGTGCCAGTAGTCTCGCAAGGGAGACTAGGGCAGATACGCAGTATTTT. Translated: CASSLARETRADTQYF.